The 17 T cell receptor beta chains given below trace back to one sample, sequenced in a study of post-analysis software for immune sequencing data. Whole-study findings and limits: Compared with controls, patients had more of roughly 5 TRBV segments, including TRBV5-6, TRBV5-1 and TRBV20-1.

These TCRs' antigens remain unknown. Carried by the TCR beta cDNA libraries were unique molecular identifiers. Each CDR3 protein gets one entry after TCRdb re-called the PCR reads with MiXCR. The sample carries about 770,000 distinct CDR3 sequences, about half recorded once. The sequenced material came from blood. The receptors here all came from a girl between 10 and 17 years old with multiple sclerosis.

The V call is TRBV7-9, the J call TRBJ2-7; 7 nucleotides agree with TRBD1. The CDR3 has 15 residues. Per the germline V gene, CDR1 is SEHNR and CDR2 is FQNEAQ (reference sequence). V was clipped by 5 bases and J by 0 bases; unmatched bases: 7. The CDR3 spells CASSGRQGNSYEQYF. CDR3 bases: TGTGCCAGCAGCGGGCGACAGGGCAACTCCTACGAGCAGTACTTC.

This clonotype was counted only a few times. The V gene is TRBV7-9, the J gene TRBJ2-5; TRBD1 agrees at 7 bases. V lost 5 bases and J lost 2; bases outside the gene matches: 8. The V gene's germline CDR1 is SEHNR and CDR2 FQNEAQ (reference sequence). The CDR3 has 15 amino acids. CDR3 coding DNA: TGTGCCAGCAGCCCGTCCGACAGGGATCAAGAGACCCAGTACTTC. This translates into CASSPSDRDQETQYF.

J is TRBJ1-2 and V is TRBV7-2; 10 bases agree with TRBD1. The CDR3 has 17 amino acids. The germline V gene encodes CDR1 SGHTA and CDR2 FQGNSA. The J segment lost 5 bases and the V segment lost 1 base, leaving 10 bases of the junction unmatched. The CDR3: CASSLGDGTGVHYGYTF. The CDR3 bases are TGTGCCAGCAGCTTAGGTGATGGGACAGGGGTTCATTATGGCTACACCTTC.

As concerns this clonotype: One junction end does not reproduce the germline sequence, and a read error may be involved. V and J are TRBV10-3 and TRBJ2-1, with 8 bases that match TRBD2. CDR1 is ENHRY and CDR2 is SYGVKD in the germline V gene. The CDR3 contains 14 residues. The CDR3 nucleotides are TGTGCCATCCGAACTAGCGGATCCTACGATGAGCAGTTCTTC. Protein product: CAIRTSGSYDEQFF.

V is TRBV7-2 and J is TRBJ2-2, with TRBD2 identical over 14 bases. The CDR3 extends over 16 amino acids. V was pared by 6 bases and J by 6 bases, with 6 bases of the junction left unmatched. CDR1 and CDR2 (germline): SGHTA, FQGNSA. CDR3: CASSTRLAGGSGELFF. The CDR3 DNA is TGTGCCAGCAGTACTAGACTAGCGGGAGGGTCCGGGGAGCTGTTTTTT.

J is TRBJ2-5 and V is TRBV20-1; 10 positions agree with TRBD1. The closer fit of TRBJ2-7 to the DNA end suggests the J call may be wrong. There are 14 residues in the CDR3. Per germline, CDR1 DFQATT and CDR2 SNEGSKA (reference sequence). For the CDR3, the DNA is TGCAGTGCTAGCTTGACAGGGGGCTTATACGAGCAGTACTTC. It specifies CSASLTGGLYEQYF.

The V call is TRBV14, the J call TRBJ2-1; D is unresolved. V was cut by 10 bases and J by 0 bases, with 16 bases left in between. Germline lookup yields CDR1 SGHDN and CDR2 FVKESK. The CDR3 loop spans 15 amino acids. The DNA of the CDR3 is TGTGCCACCCTACCCAGAAGCAGCTCCTACAATGAGCAGTTCTTC. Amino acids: CATLPRSSSYNEQFF.

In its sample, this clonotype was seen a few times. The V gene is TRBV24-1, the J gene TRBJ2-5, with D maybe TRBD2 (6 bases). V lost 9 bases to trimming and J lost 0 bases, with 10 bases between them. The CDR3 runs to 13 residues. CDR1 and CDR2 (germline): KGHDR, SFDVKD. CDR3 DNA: TGTGCCACCGGGGAGGTTTACCAAGAGACCCAGTACTTC. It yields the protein CATGEVYQETQYF.

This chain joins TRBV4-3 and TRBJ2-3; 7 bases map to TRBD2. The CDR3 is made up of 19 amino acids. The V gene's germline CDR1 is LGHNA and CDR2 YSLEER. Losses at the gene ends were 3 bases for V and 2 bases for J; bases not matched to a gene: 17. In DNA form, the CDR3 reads TGCGCCAGCAGCCACAGTCGGGCTGGACTAGAAATTTACACAGATACGCAGTATTTT. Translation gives CASSHSRAGLEIYTDTQYF.

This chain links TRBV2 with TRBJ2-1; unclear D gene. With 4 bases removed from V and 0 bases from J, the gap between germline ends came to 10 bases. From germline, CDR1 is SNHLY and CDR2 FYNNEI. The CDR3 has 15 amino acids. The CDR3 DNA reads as TGTGCCAGCAGTGCCGGGCCCAGCTCCTACAATGAGCAGTTCTTC. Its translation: CASSAGPSSYNEQFF.

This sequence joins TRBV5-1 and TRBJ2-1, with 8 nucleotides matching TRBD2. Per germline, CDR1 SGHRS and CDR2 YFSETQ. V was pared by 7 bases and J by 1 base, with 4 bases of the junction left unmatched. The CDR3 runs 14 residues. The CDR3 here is CASSSGRSYNEQFF. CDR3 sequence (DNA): TGCGCCAGCTCGAGCGGGAGATCCTACAATGAGCAGTTCTTC. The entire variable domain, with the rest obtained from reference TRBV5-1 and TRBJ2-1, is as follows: KAGVTQTPRYLIKTRGQQVTLSCSPISGHRSVSWYQQTPGQGLQFLFEYFSETQRNKGNFPGRFSGRQFSNSRSEMNVSTLELGDSALYLCASSSGRSYNEQFFGPGTRLTVL.

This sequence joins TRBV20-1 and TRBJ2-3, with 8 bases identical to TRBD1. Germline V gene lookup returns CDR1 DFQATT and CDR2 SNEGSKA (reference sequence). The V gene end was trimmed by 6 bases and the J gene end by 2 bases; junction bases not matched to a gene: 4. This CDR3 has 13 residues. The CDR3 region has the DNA TGCAGTGCGGACAGGGAAAACACAGATACGCAGTATTTT. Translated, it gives CSADRENTDTQYF.

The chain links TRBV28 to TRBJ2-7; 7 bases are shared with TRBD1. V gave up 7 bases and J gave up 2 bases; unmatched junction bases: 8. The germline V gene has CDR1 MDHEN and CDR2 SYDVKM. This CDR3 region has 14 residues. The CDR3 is CASNVQGTAYEQYF. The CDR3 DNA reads TGTGCCAGCAACGTACAGGGGACCGCCTACGAGCAGTACTTC.

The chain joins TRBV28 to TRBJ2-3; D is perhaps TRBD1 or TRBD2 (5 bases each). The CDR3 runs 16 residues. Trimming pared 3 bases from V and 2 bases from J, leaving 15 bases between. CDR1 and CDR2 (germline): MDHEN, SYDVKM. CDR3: CASSFMGQGPTDTQYF. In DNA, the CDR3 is TGTGCCAGCAGTTTCATGGGGCAGGGACCCACAGATACGCAGTATTTT.

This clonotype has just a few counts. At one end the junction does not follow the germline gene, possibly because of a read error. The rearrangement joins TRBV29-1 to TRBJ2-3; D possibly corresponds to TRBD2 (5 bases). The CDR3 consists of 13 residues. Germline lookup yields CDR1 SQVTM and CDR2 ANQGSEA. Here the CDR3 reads CSLEGQLTDTQYF. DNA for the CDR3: TGCAGCCTTGAGGGTCAGTTAACGGATACGCAGTATTTT.

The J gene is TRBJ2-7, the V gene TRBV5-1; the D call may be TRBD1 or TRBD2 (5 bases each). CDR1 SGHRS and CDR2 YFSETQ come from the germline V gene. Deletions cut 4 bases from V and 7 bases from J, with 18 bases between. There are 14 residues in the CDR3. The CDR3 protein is CASSLGDVAEEQYF. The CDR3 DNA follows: TGCGCCAGCAGCCTGGGGGACGTCGCGGAGGAGCAGTACTTC.

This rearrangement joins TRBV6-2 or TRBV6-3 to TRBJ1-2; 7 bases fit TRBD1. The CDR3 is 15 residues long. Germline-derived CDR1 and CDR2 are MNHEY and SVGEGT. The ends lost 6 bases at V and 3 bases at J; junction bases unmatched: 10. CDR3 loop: CASRESGDSHYGYTF. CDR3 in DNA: TGTGCCAGCAGAGAAAGCGGGGACAGTCACTATGGCTACACCTTC.